A selection of T cell receptor beta chains follows, all from one sample in a study of PD-L1 blockade in urothelial cancer. Profiling relied on immunoSEQ multiplex PCR, and the TCRdb table lists in-frame clones only, not all of them. The sample holds approximately 70,000 clones, roughly 84% seen once. The specimen was PBMCs, collected around atezolizumab (anti-PD-L1) treatment. The receptors come from a woman in her 70s with urothelial cancer. Each CDR3 is given with its conserved first and last residue. The D gene is left open where the match is weak. Some rows have no size entry. The others give once, few or many, or a class for an expanded clone.

CDR3,DNA,D,length,size,V,J
CATGANSPLHF,TGTGCCACAGGGGCTAATTCACCCCTCCACTTT,.,11,.,TRBV15,TRBJ1-6
CASSLDGTEGGTIYF,TGTGCCAGCAGCTTAGATGGGACAGAGGGGGGCACCATATATTTT,TRBD1,15,.,TRBV7-2,TRBJ1-3
CASSPGATYGYTF,TGTGCCAGCAGCCCTGGGGCGACCTATGGCTACACCTTC,.,13,.,TRBV7-9,TRBJ1-2
CASSLEQGALYEQYF,TGTGCCAGCAGTTTAGAACAGGGGGCCCTCTACGAGCAGTACTTC,TRBD1,15,.,TRBV28,TRBJ2-7
CASRRTFDRSDNQPQHF,TGTGCCAGCCGAAGAACCTTCGACAGGTCTGACAATCAGCCCCAGCATTTT,.,17,.,TRBV27,TRBJ1-5
CASSLQGAYSPKETQYF,TGCGCCAGCAGCCTTCAGGGGGCCTATTCCCCAAAAGAGACCCAGTACTTC,TRBD1,17,.,TRBV4-3,TRBJ2-5
CASSGRLARESTQYF,TGTGCCAGCAGCGGCAGACTAGCCAGGGAGAGTACGCAGTATTTT,TRBD2,15,.,TRBV7-2,TRBJ2-3
CASSTTGGIRYSTDTQYF,TGCGCCAGCAGCACTACAGGGGGGATACGTTACTCCACAGATACGCAGTATTTT,TRBD1,18,.,TRBV4-1,TRBJ2-3
CASSPPGLAVQSGANVLTF,TGTGCCAGCAGCCCCCCGGGACTAGCGGTCCAATCTGGGGCCAACGTCCTGACTTTC,TRBD2,19,.,TRBV5-6,TRBJ2-6
CASSPPGVGGARETQYF,TGTGCCAGCAGCCCCCCAGGAGTCGGGGGGGCTCGGGAGACCCAGTACTTC,TRBD2,17,.,TRBV5-4,TRBJ2-5
CASSTSSGRAGDEQFF,TGTGCCAGTAGTACAAGTAGCGGGAGGGCCGGGGATGAGCAGTTCTTC,TRBD2,16,.,TRBV19,TRBJ2-1
CASATSGTDTQYF,TGTGCCTCGGCGACTAGCGGCACAGATACGCAGTATTTT,TRBD2,13,.,TRBV30,TRBJ2-3
CASSVGHTTSYEQYF,TGTGCCAGCAGCGTCGGACATACGACTTCCTACGAGCAGTACTTC,.,15,.,TRBV9,TRBJ2-7
CASSGGTFSTNEKLFF,TGTGCCAGCAGCGGGGGGACATTTTCCACTAATGAAAAACTGTTTTTT,.,16,.,TRBV9,TRBJ1-4
CASSSQGLAGARQETQYF,TGTGCCAGCAGCTCGCAAGGACTAGCGGGGGCCCGACAAGAGACCCAGTACTTC,TRBD2,18,few,TRBV11-2,TRBJ2-5
CASSLERPGTDTQYF,TGTGCCAGCAGCTTGGAAAGGCCGGGGACAGATACGCAGTATTTT,.,15,.,TRBV5-4,TRBJ2-3
CASSFGQGITYEQYF,TGTGCCAGCAGCTTTGGACAGGGAATTACCTACGAGCAGTACTTC,TRBD1,15,.,TRBV11-2,TRBJ2-7
CASSLIPGVAEAFF,TGTGCCAGCAGCTTGATTCCAGGGGTCGCGGAAGCTTTCTTT,.,14,.,TRBV5-6,TRBJ1-1
CASSIWSGGTGELFF,TGTGCCAGTAGTATTTGGTCGGGGGGGACCGGGGAGCTGTTTTTT,TRBD2,15,.,TRBV19,TRBJ2-2
CASRTLAGGPYNEQFF,TGTGCCAGCAGGACACTAGCGGGAGGACCCTACAATGAGCAGTTCTTC,TRBD2,16,once,TRBV28,TRBJ2-1
CAWSVGGRFTQYF,TGTGCCTGGAGTGTAGGGGGCCGCTTTACCCAGTACTTC,TRBD1,13,.,TRBV30,TRBJ2-5
CASSLTSGPYNEQFF,TGTGCCAGCAGCTTAACTAGCGGGCCTTACAATGAGCAGTTCTTC,TRBD2,15,.,TRBV7-3,TRBJ2-1
CASSLGQGATYEQYF,TGTGCCAGCAGCTTGGGTCAGGGGGCTACCTACGAGCAGTACTTC,TRBD1,15,.,TRBV5-6,TRBJ2-7
CASSLQNNQPQHF,TGCGCCAGCAGCCTCCAGAACAATCAGCCCCAGCATTTT,.,13,.,TRBV4-1,TRBJ1-5
CASSLPGYQYNEQFF,TGTGCCAGCAGCCTTCCGGGATATCAATACAATGAGCAGTTCTTC,.,15,.,TRBV2,TRBJ2-1
CASSPRGTGGEKLFF,TGTGCCAGCAGCCCTCGGGGGACAGGGGGTGAAAAACTGTTTTTT,TRBD1,15,once,TRBV6-1,TRBJ1-4
CASSTRTGNTGELFF,TGTGCCAGTAGTACCAGGACAGGAAACACCGGGGAGCTGTTTTTT,TRBD1,15,few,TRBV19,TRBJ2-2
CASSLESSADTGELFF,TGCGCCAGCAGCTTGGAGTCTAGCGCCGACACCGGGGAGCTGTTTTTT,.,16,.,TRBV5-1,TRBJ2-2
CASSLGSVSYEQYF,TGTGCCAGCAGTTTAGGCAGCGTATCCTACGAGCAGTACTTC,.,14,.,TRBV28,TRBJ2-7
CASSIHYPNTGELFF,TGTGCCAGTAGTATACACTACCCGAACACCGGGGAGCTGTTTTTT,.,15,.,TRBV19,TRBJ2-2
CASSPYEGNQPQHF,TGTGCCAGCAGTCCTTACGAGGGTAATCAGCCCCAGCATTTT,.,14,.,TRBV27,TRBJ1-5
CASSLTPGTGGINEQFF,TGCGCCAGCAGCTTAACACCCGGGACAGGGGGAATCAATGAGCAGTTCTTC,TRBD1,17,.,TRBV5-1,TRBJ2-1
CASSYGQGRQETQYF,TGCGCCAGCAGCTATGGACAGGGAAGACAAGAGACCCAGTACTTC,TRBD1,15,.,TRBV5-1,TRBJ2-5
CASSLRTGTYNEQFF,TGTGCCAGCAGCTTAAGGACAGGGACCTACAATGAGCAGTTCTTC,TRBD1,15,.,TRBV11-3,TRBJ2-1
CASSRVAGAGNEQFF,TGCGCCAGCAGCCGAGTAGCGGGAGCTGGGAATGAGCAGTTCTTC,TRBD2,15,once,TRBV4-1,TRBJ2-1
CASSVLAGGPYEQYF,TGTGCCAGCAGCGTACTAGCGGGGGGACCCTACGAGCAGTACTTC,TRBD2,15,.,TRBV7-2,TRBJ2-7
CASHPGRGGRDEQYF,TGTGCCAGCCATCCCGGGAGGGGCGGGAGGGACGAGCAGTACTTC,TRBD2,15,.,TRBV28,TRBJ2-7
CASSILGWGRDSQFYNEQFF,TGCGCCAGCAGCATTCTCGGATGGGGCCGGGACAGCCAGTTCTACAATGAGCAGTTCTTC,TRBD1,20,once,TRBV4-1,TRBJ2-1
CASSSRQGYSGNTIYF,TGTGCCAGCAGTTCCCGACAGGGATACTCTGGAAACACCATATATTTT,TRBD1,16,.,TRBV28,TRBJ1-3
CASSWTGPDEKLFF,TGTGCCAGCAGCTGGACAGGTCCCGATGAAAAACTGTTTTTT,TRBD1,14,.,TRBV5-6,TRBJ1-4
CASSPDRWGAHYGYTF,TGTGCCAGCAGCCCCGACAGGTGGGGAGCCCACTATGGCTACACCTTC,.,16,.,TRBV7-8,TRBJ1-2
CASTPQGYGYTF,TGTGCCAGCACCCCACAGGGATATGGCTACACCTTC,.,12,.,TRBV6-6,TRBJ1-2
CASSRQLSGANVLTF,TGTGCCAGCAGTAGACAGCTCTCTGGGGCCAACGTCCTGACTTTC,.,15,.,TRBV6-1,TRBJ2-6